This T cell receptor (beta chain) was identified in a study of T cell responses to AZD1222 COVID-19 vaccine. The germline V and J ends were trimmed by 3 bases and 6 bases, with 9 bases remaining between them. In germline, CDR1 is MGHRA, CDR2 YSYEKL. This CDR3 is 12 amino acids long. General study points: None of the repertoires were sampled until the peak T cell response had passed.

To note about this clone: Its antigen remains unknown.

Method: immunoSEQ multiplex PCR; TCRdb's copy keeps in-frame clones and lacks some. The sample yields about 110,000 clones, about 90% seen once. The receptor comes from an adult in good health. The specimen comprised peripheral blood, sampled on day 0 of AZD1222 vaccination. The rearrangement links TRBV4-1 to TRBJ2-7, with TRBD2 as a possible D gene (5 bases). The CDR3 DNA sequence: TGCGCCAGCAGCCACGCCGGAGGCGAGCAGTACTTC. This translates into CASSHAGGEQYF.